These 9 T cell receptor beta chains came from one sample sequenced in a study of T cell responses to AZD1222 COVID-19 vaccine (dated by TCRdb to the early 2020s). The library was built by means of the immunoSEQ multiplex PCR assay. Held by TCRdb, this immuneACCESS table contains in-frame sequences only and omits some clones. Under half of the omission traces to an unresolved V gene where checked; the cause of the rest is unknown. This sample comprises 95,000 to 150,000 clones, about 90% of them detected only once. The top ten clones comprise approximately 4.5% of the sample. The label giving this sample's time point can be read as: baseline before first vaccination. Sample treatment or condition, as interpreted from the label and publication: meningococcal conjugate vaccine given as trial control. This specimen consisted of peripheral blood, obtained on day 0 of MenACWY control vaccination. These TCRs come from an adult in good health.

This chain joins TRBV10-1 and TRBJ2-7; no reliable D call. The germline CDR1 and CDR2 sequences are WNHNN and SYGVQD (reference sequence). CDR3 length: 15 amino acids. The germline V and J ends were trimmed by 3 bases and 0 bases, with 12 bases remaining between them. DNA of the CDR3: TGCGCCAGCAGTGAATCCAGGAGCTCCTCCTACGAGCAGTACTTC. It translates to CASSESRSSSYEQYF.

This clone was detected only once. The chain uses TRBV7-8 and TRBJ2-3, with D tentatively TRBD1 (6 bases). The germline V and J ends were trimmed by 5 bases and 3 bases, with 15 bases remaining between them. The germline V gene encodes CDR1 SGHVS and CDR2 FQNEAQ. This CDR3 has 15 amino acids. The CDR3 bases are TGTGCCAGCAGCCCGAACAGGGCTCAAACAGATACGCAGTATTTT. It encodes CASSPNRAQTDTQYF.

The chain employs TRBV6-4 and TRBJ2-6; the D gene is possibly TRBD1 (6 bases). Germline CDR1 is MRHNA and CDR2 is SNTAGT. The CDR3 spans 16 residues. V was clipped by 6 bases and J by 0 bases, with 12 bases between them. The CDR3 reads CASSAQGLSGANVLTF. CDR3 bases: TGTGCCAGCAGCGCACAGGGCCTCTCTGGGGCCAACGTCCTGACTTTC.

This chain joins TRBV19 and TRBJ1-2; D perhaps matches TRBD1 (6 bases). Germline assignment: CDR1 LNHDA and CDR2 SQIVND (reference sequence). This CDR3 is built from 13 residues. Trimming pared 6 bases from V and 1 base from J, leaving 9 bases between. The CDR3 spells CASSRGRNYGYTF. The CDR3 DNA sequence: TGTGCCAGTAGCAGGGGCCGTAACTATGGCTACACCTTC.

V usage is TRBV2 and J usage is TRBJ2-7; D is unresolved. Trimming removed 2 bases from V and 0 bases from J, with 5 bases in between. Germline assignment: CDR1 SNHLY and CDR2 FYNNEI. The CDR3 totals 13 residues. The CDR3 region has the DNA TGTGCCAGCAGTGAATCCGCCTCCTACGAGCAGTACGTC. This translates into CASSESASYEQYV.

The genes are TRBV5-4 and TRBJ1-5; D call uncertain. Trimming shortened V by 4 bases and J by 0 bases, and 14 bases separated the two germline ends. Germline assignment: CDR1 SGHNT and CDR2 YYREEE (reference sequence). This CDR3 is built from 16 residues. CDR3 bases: TGTGCCAGCAGCCCACCTGGGTTTTATAGCAATCAGCCCCAGCATTTT. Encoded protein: CASSPPGFYSNQPQHF.

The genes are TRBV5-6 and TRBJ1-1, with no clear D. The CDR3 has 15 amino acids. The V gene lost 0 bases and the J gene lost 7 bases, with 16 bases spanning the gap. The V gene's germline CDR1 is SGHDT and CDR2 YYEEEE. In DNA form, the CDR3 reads TGTGCCAGCAGCTTGGCCCTCCGGGGTTCCATTGAAGCTTTCTTT. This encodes CASSLALRGSIEAFF. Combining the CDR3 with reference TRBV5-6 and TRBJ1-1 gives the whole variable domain DAGVTQSPTHLIKTRGQQVTLRCSPKSGHDTVSWYQQALGQGPQFIFQYYEEEERQRGNFPDRFSGHQFPNYSSELNVNALLLGDSALYLCASSLALRGSIEAFFGQGTRLTVV.

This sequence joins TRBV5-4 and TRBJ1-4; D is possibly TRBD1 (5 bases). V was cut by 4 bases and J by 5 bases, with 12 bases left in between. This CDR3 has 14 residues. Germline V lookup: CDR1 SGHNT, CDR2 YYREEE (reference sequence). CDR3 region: CASSVGLHNEKLFF. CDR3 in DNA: TGTGCCAGCAGCGTGGGACTGCACAATGAAAAACTGTTTTTT.

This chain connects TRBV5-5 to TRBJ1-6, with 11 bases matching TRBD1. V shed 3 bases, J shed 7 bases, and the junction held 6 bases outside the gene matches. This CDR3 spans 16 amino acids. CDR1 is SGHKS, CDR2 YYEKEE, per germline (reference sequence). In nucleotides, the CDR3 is TGTGCCAGCAGCTCCGGACAGGGGGCAGGAAATTCACCCCTCCACTTT. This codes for CASSSGQGAGNSPLHF.